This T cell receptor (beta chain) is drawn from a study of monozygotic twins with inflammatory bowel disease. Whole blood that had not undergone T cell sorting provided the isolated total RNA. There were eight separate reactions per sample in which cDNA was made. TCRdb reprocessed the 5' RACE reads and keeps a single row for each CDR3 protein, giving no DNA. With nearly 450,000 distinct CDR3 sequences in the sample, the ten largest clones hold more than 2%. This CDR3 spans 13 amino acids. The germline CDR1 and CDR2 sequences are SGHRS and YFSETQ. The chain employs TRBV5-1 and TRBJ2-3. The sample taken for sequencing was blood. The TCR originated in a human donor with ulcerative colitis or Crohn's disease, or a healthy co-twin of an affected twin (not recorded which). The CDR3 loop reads CASARGSTDTQYF.